The 13 T cell receptor beta chains in this list originate from one sample, sequenced in a study of OX40 agonist ivuxolimab in advanced cancers. Clones were read by immunoSEQ multiplex PCR, and TCRdb kept only the in-frame ones, dropping some. The repertoire holds roughly 73,000 clones, with 84% as singletons. Material: CD4+ or CD8+ T cells sorted from blood, obtained in a trial of the OX40 agonist ivuxolimab. Every receptor here comes from an adult with an advanced solid tumor such as melanoma, head and neck, liver or kidney cancer.

In regard to this clone: Sequence at one end of the junction differs from germline and may be a read error. The CDR3 sequence is CASSAGYTGF. Written as DNA, the CDR3 is TGTGCCAGCAGTGCTGGGTACACAGGGTTC. This chain connects TRBV2 to TRBJ2-7; a possible D gene is TRBD1 (6 bases). The CDR3 is 10 residues long. The V gene's germline CDR1 is SNHLY and CDR2 FYNNEI.

V and J are TRBV15 and TRBJ1-5; D unresolved. The V gene lost 1 base and the J gene lost 4 bases, with 11 bases spanning the gap. Germline CDR1 is LNHNV and CDR2 is YYDKDF (reference sequence). The CDR3 is 15 residues long. CDR3 nucleotides: TGTGCCACCAGCAGAGTGCGGGGAGGGAATCAGCCCCAGCATTTT. This encodes CATSRVRGGNQPQHF.

This chain links TRBV30 with TRBJ1-4; 11 nucleotides line up with TRBD1. Germline trimming cut 5 bases from V and 3 bases from J; bases unmatched to any gene: 17. CDR3 length equals 19 residues. Germline V gene lookup returns CDR1 GTSNPN and CDR2 SVGIG (reference sequence). The CDR3 is CAWAKGTGGFMMANEKLFF. For the CDR3, the DNA is TGTGCCTGGGCTAAGGGGACAGGGGGGTTCATGATGGCTAATGAAAAACTGTTTTTT.

The chain links TRBV25-1 to TRBJ1-6, with TRBD1 matching 7 bases. This CDR3 is built from 14 residues. From germline, CDR1 is MGHDK and CDR2 SYGVNS. Losses at the gene ends were 6 bases for V and 7 bases for J; bases not matched to a gene: 6. The CDR3: CASRNTGVNSPLHF. DNA of the CDR3: TGTGCCAGCAGAAATACAGGGGTGAATTCACCCCTCCACTTT.

This sequence joins TRBV6-5 and TRBJ1-2, with 10 bases identical to TRBD1. The CDR3 spans 15 residues. Germline trimming cut 6 bases from V and 4 bases from J; bases unmatched to any gene: 8. CDR1 and CDR2 from the germline V gene are MNHEY and SVGAGI. CDR3 amino acids: CASRPTGGGGYGYTF. The CDR3 region has the DNA TGTGCCAGCAGACCGACAGGGGGCGGGGGCTATGGCTACACCTTC.

The chain employs TRBV28 and TRBJ1-1; D is uncertain. This CDR3 has 13 amino acids. Germline CDR1 is MDHEN and CDR2 is SYDVKM. V was clipped by 11 bases and J by 11 bases, with 24 bases between them. CDR3 coding DNA: TGTGCCTGGAAGTCTGACCGTGCCCGAGCCGCTTTCTTT. Translated, it gives CAWKSDRARAAFF.

This chain connects TRBV18 to TRBJ1-4; 8 bases map to TRBD1. The junction had 2 bases not matched to a gene; V was cut back by 1 base and J by 7 bases. The CDR3 extends over 14 amino acids. Per the germline V gene, CDR1 is KGHSH and CDR2 is LQKENI. CDR3 DNA: TGTGCCAGCTCACCACTCGACAGGGGTGAAAAACTGTTTTTT. This translates into CASSPLDRGEKLFF.

The chain joins TRBV7-6 to TRBJ1-2; no firm D call. CDR1 SGHVS and CDR2 FNYEAQ come from the germline V gene. The CDR3 totals 13 residues. Trimming removed 3 bases from V and 7 bases from J, with 12 bases in between. As DNA, the CDR3 is TGTGCCAGCAGCTTTATGGGTTCTCTTGGCTACACCTTC. Encoded protein: CASSFMGSLGYTF.

CDR3: CASSLPGAGGEKLFF. CDR3 sequence (DNA): TGCGCCAGCAGCTTGCCGGGTGCGGGGGGCGAAAAACTGTTTTTT. This chain connects TRBV5-1 to TRBJ1-4, with D perhaps matching TRBD1 (6 bases). The CDR3 is 15 amino acids. The V end lost 1 base, the J end lost 8 bases, and 15 bases lay between the germline ends. CDR1 is SGHRS and CDR2 is YFSETQ in the germline V gene. Using reference TRBV5-1 and TRBJ1-4 for the parts outside the CDR3, the full variable domain is KAGVTQTPRYLIKTRGQQVTLSCSPISGHRSVSWYQQTPGQGLQFLFEYFSETQRNKGNFPGRFSGRQFSNSRSEMNVSTLELGDSALYLCASSLPGAGGEKLFFGSGTQLSVL.

In its sample, this clone was seen a few times. The V call is TRBV7-2, the J call TRBJ1-3, with D hard to call. Germline V gene data show CDR1 as SGHTA and CDR2 as FQGNSA. The CDR3 has 14 amino acids. V lost 6 bases to trimming and J lost 4 bases, with 13 bases between them. The chain's CDR3 is CASSRSALGNTIYF. DNA for the CDR3: TGTGCCAGCAGTCGATCTGCCCTGGGAAACACCATATATTTT.

V is TRBV9 and J is TRBJ1-3; D remains ambiguous. V lost 0 bases and J lost 0, with 10 bases in between. This CDR3 has 16 residues. Germline V gene lookup returns CDR1 SGDLS and CDR2 YYNGEE. The DNA for the CDR3 is TGTGCCAGCAGCGTAGGGCCGGTTTACTCTGGAAACACCATATATTTT. It is translated as CASSVGPVYSGNTIYF.

The chain couples TRBV7-9 to TRBJ1-3, with D maybe TRBD1 (6 bases). The V end was cut by 4 bases, the J end by 2 bases, with 12 bases between. Germline V gene sequence: CDR1 SEHNR, CDR2 FQNEAQ (reference sequence). CDR3 length: 15 amino acids. The CDR3 nucleotides read TGTGCCAGCAGCTCTGGTGACAGGACTGGAAACACCATATATTTT. Protein sequence: CASSSGDRTGNTIYF.

The chain links TRBV6-6 to TRBJ1-2; D is unresolved. Germline lookup yields CDR1 MNHNY and CDR2 SVGAGI (reference sequence). Trimming took off 2 bases at V and 7 bases at J, with 11 bases between the two ends. This CDR3 contains 13 residues. The CDR3 nucleotides are TGTGCCAGCAGTTACGGCCGGGAAAGTGGCTACACCTTC. Protein: CASSYGRESGYTF.